The next 27 T cell receptor beta chains were all read from a single sample in a study of Ad26.COV2.S vaccination and SARS-CoV-2 variants. Method: immunoSEQ multiplex PCR; TCRdb's copy keeps in-frame clones and lacks some. This table has about 280,000 clones, approximately 89% appearing once. The treatment here: 15 to 20 received Ad26.COV2.S at low or high dose, single or two shots; several received placebo; per-sample allocation not given. Sampling occurred on day 63 after the first vaccine or placebo injection. The material sequenced was peripheral blood, taken in a trial of Ad26.COV2.S vaccine versus placebo. These receptors were collected from a person between 18 and 60 years old who received the Ad26.COV2.S COVID-19 vaccine or a placebo.

This chain links TRBV5-1 with TRBJ1-1; D may be TRBD1 (6 bases). Germline loops: CDR1 SGHRS, CDR2 YFSETQ. Trimming removed 4 bases at V and 0 bases at J, with 13 bases between. This CDR3 spans 15 amino acids. The CDR3 bases are TGCGCCAGCAGCCCGAGGAACAGGGTGAACACTGAAGCTTTCTTT. It translates to CASSPRNRVNTEAFF.

Within the sample, this clone is medium-sized. Other nucleotide sequences from this sample produce the same CDR3. This chain joins TRBV20-1 and TRBJ1-2, with D perhaps TRBD1 (5 bases). The V gene's germline CDR1 is DFQATT and CDR2 SNEGSKA (reference sequence). V shed 5 bases and J shed 6 bases, with 10 bases lying between them. The CDR3 spans 11 residues. CDR3 nucleotide sequence: TGCAGTGCTCAACGGGGCGATGGCTACACCTTC. This translates into CSAQRGDGYTF.

The gene calls are TRBV11-2 and TRBJ1-2; TRBD1 matches 8 bases. Trimming at V came to 0 bases and at J to 7 bases, leaving 7 bases not matched to a gene. Per germline, CDR1 SGHAT and CDR2 FQNNGV. The CDR3 has 15 residues. In DNA form, the CDR3 reads TGTGCCAGCAGCTTAGATCTTCTACAGGGGGTTGGCTACACCTTC. Translating it yields CASSLDLLQGVGYTF.

This chain connects TRBV6-5 to TRBJ1-5, with D perhaps matching TRBD1 (6 bases). V was clipped by 8 bases and J by 1 base, with 9 bases between them. Germline V gives CDR1 MNHEY, CDR2 SVGAGI. The CDR3 runs to 13 residues. CDR3 residues: CASRTESNQPQHF. The CDR3 bases are TGTGCCAGCCGGACAGAGAGCAATCAGCCCCAGCATTTT.

The chain uses TRBV6-1 and TRBJ2-5, with 9 bases lining up with TRBD1. CDR3 size: 15 residues. V shed 3 bases and J 2 bases; nucleotides not matched to a gene: 4. In germline, CDR1 is MNHNS, CDR2 SASEGT. The CDR3 spells CASSDRDRAQETQYF. The DNA of the CDR3 is TGTGCCAGCAGTGACCGGGACAGGGCACAAGAGACCCAGTACTTC.

The V gene is TRBV4-3, the J gene TRBJ1-2; D possibly corresponds to TRBD1 (5 bases). This CDR3 is 14 amino acids long. Looked up from germline, CDR1 is LGHNA and CDR2 is YSLEER. Trimming shortened V by 0 bases and J by 4 bases, and 9 bases separated the two germline ends. CDR3 region: CASSQDRVGYGYTF. The DNA for the CDR3 is TGCGCCAGCAGCCAAGACAGGGTGGGCTATGGCTACACCTTC.

The rearrangement links TRBV11-3 to TRBJ2-1, with D tentatively TRBD2 (5 bases). There are 13 residues in the CDR3. Germline values: CDR1 SGHNT, CDR2 YENEEA. Between the trimmed V and J ends, which lost 3 bases and 5 bases, there was a span of 8 bases. CDR3: CASSFGMDNEQFF. CDR3 bases: TGTGCCAGCAGCTTCGGGATGGACAATGAGCAGTTCTTC.

A single count supports this clone. The J gene is TRBJ1-2, the V gene TRBV25-1, with D unclear. This CDR3 is built from 16 residues. Germline V gene lookup returns CDR1 MGHDK and CDR2 SYGVNS. V was pared by 2 bases and J by 1 base, with 14 bases between. The CDR3 sequence is CASSERTTRFNYGYTF. The CDR3 DNA sequence: TGTGCCAGCAGTGAACGGACTACTCGATTTAACTATGGCTACACCTTC.

J is TRBJ2-7 and V is TRBV6-5; 10 bases line up with TRBD1. Looked up from germline, CDR1 is MNHEY and CDR2 is SVGAGI. The CDR3 spans 14 residues. V shed 7 bases, J shed 3 bases, and the junction held 6 bases outside the gene matches. The chain's CDR3 is CASTRDRGGYEQYF. CDR3 nucleotide sequence: TGTGCCAGCACTCGGGACAGGGGAGGCTACGAGCAGTACTTC.

The J gene is TRBJ2-6, the V gene TRBV3-1 (or the pseudogene TRBV3-2); no clear D gene. The CDR3 consists of 16 residues. CDR1 and CDR2 (germline): LGHDT, YNNKEL (reference sequence). The germline V and J ends were trimmed by 4 bases and 2 bases, with 12 bases remaining between them. The CDR3 loop is CASSLACIAGANVLTF. The CDR3, as DNA: TGTGCCAGCAGCCTGGCTTGTATTGCTGGGGCCAACGTCCTGACTTTC.

This rearrangement joins TRBV5-6 to TRBJ1-1; D not certain. This CDR3 spans 13 amino acids. Germline CDR1 reads SGHDT; CDR2 reads YYEEEE. Deletions cut 4 bases from V and 2 bases from J, with 9 bases between. CDR3 sequence (DNA): TGTGCCAGCAGCCCCTTACGAAACACTGAAGCTTTCTTT. Encoded protein: CASSPLRNTEAFF.

This clone has just one count. The rearrangement joins TRBV7-8 to TRBJ2-5; tentative D call: TRBD2 (6 bases). The CDR3 extends over 14 amino acids. Germline values: CDR1 SGHVS, CDR2 FQNEAQ. The V end was cut by 6 bases, the J end by 7 bases, with 18 bases between. DNA for the CDR3: TGTGCCAGCAGGTTGGCGCGGGACCGTGGGACCCAGTACTTC. Encoded protein: CASRLARDRGTQYF.

The sample holds a few counts of this clone. V gene TRBV15 combines with J gene TRBJ1-5, with unresolved D. The CDR3 contains 13 residues. Trimming pared 0 bases from V and 5 bases from J, leaving 5 bases between. The germline gives CDR1 LNHNV, CDR2 YYDKDF (reference sequence). The CDR3 nucleotides are TGTGCCACCAGCAGAGATGGACATCAGCCCCAGCATTTT. This encodes CATSRDGHQPQHF.

This chain uses TRBV5-4 with TRBJ2-1, with 8 bases lining up with TRBD2. CDR3 length: 16 residues. Germline V gene data show CDR1 as SGHNT and CDR2 as YYREEE (reference sequence). The V gene end was trimmed by 3 bases and the J gene end by 0 bases; junction bases not matched to a gene: 5. The CDR3 DNA is TGTGCCAGCAGCTGGGGGGGGACTAGCTCCTACAATGAGCAGTTCTTC. As protein: CASSWGGTSSYNEQFF.

In nucleotides, the CDR3 is TGTGCCAGCAGCTTATCTCGGCAGCAAGAGACCCAGTACTTC. It is translated as CASSLSRQQETQYF. The chain employs TRBV7-2 and TRBJ2-5; D gene uncertain. Between the trimmed V and J ends, which lost 2 bases and 2 bases, there was a span of 9 bases. The CDR3 has 14 residues. Germline V gene data show CDR1 as SGHTA and CDR2 as FQGNSA. The full variable domain, with the rest looked up from reference TRBV7-2 and TRBJ2-5, is GAGVSQSPSNKVTEKGKDVELRCDPISGHTALYWYRQSLGQGLEFLIYFQGNSAPDKSGLPSDRFSAERTGGSVSTLTIQRTQQEDSAVYLCASSLSRQQETQYFGPGTRLLVL.

J is TRBJ2-7 and V is TRBV28; TRBD1 matches at 9 bases. This CDR3 contains 16 residues. The V and J ends lost 4 bases and 2 bases, in that order; junction bases with no gene match: 9. Germline assignment: CDR1 MDHEN and CDR2 SYDVKM. The CDR3 region has the DNA TGTGCCAGCAGTTCCTCGGGACAGGGAGTCCCCTACGAGCAGTACTTC. Translated: CASSSSGQGVPYEQYF.

The rearrangement uses TRBV19 and TRBJ1-2, with D tentatively TRBD1 (5 bases). V was clipped by 3 bases and J by 8 bases, with 16 bases between them. The CDR3 is made up of 14 amino acids. Germline V lookup: CDR1 LNHDA, CDR2 SQIVND (reference sequence). The CDR3 DNA follows: TGTGCCAGTAGTATTACGAGGGGAGGCGACGGCTACACCTTC. It yields the protein CASSITRGGDGYTF.

The chain carries TRBV30 and TRBJ2-7, with a tentative D call TRBD1 (6 bases). Trimming took 1 base from V and 1 from J, leaving 11 bases between them. The CDR3 sequence is 14 residues long. Looked up from germline, CDR1 is GTSNPN and CDR2 is SVGIG (reference sequence). CDR3 amino acids: CAWSGQGKSYEQYF. CDR3 DNA sequence: TGTGCCTGGAGTGGCCAGGGGAAGTCCTACGAGCAGTACTTC. Looking up the rest from reference TRBV30 and TRBJ2-7 gives the full variable domain: SQTIHQWPATLVQPVGSPLSLECTVEGTSNPNLYWYRQAAGRGLQLLFYSVGIGQISSEVPQNLSASRPQDRQFILSSKKLLLSDSGFYLCAWSGQGKSYEQYFGPGTRLTVT.

This rearrangement joins TRBV11-3 to TRBJ1-1; D remains ambiguous. Per germline, CDR1 SGHNT and CDR2 YENEEA. V shed 5 bases and J shed 0 bases, with 13 bases lying between them. This CDR3 region has 15 residues. CDR3 nucleotide sequence: TGTGCCAGCAGCCCAAGTGGGGTCATGAACACTGAAGCTTTCTTT. It specifies CASSPSGVMNTEAFF.

The chain carries TRBV13 and TRBJ1-2, with D possibly matching TRBD1 (6 bases). CDR1 PRHDT and CDR2 FYEKMQ come from the germline V gene (reference sequence). Trimming removed 2 bases at V and 7 bases at J, with 11 bases between. The CDR3 length is 13 residues. The CDR3 here is CASSLMGARGYTF. The CDR3 DNA reads as TGTGCCAGCAGCTTAATGGGGGCTCGTGGCTACACCTTC.

V is TRBV19 and J is TRBJ2-2; D possibly corresponds to TRBD1 (6 bases). Trimming shortened V by 4 bases and J by 3 bases, and 15 bases separated the two germline ends. The CDR3 consists of 16 residues. From germline, CDR1 is LNHDA and CDR2 SQIVND (reference sequence). The CDR3 bases are TGTGCCAGTAGTAACTACCGGGACACTTACACCGGGGAGCTGTTTTTT. Its translation is CASSNYRDTYTGELFF.

The chain carries TRBV13 and TRBJ1-6, with D tentatively TRBD1 (5 bases). V was trimmed by 8 bases and J by 10 bases, leaving 15 bases between them. CDR3 length equals 13 residues. CDR1 is PRHDT and CDR2 is FYEKMQ in the germline V gene (reference sequence). The CDR3 sequence: CASAGEAGSPLHF. CDR3 sequence (DNA): TGTGCCAGCGCGGGGGAAGCTGGGTCACCCCTCCACTTT.

The chain is built from TRBV29-1 and TRBJ2-1; D remains ambiguous. The V end was cut by 4 bases, the J end by 7 bases, with 5 bases between. Per germline, CDR1 SQVTM and CDR2 ANQGSEA. The CDR3 loop spans 10 amino acids. The CDR3 DNA is TGCAGCGTTGTGGGGAATGAGCAGTTCTTC. Protein sequence: CSVVGNEQFF.

The chain has TRBV4-1 and TRBJ1-3; TRBD1 matches 8 bases. The trim removed 2 bases at V and 1 base at J, leaving 4 bases unmatched. Germline V CDR1 and CDR2: MGHRA, YSYEKL. The CDR3 extends over 16 amino acids. In DNA, the CDR3 is TGCGCCAGCAGCCAAAACAGGGGGAAGTCTGGAAACACCATATATTTT. Its protein product is CASSQNRGKSGNTIYF.

This rearrangement joins TRBV6-5 to TRBJ2-7; 8 nucleotides agree with TRBD1. The germline gives CDR1 MNHEY, CDR2 SVGAGI. The V and J ends lost 6 bases and 3 bases, in that order; junction bases with no gene match: 7. The CDR3 sequence is 14 residues long. The CDR3 protein is CASSQQGVLYEQYF. DNA for the CDR3: TGTGCCAGCAGCCAACAGGGGGTACTCTACGAGCAGTACTTC.

J is TRBJ2-1 and V is TRBV5-1; maybe TRBD2 (5 bases). V was clipped by 0 bases and J by 5 bases, with 9 bases between them. This CDR3 region has 14 residues. CDR1 SGHRS and CDR2 YFSETQ come from the germline V gene. In DNA, the CDR3 is TGCGCCAGCAGCTTGGACGGGAATGACAATGAGCAGTTCTTC. Protein: CASSLDGNDNEQFF.

This clone appeared once. The identical CDR3 is also encoded by other nucleotide sequences in the sample. The chain is built from TRBV9 and TRBJ2-7; D call uncertain. V lost 0 bases, J lost 4 bases, and 8 bases lay in between. The CDR3 totals 13 residues. CDR1 and CDR2 (germline): SGDLS, YYNGEE. CDR3 sequence: CASSVGQEYEQYF. The CDR3 DNA reads as TGTGCCAGCAGCGTAGGGCAGGAATACGAGCAGTACTTC.